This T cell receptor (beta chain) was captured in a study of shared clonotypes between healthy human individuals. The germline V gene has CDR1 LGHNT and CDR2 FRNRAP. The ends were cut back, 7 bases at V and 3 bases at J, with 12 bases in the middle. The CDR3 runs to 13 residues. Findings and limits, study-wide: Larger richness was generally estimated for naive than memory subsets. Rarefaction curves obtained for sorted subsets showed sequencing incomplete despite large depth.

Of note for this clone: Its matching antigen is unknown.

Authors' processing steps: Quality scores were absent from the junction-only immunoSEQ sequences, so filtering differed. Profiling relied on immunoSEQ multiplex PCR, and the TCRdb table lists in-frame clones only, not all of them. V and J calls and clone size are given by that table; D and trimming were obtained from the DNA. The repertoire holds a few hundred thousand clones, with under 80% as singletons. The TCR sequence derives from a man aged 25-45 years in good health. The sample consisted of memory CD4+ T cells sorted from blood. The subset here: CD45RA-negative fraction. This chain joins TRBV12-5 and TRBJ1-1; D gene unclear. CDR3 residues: CASAVAGYTEAFF. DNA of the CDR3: TGTGCTAGTGCCGTCGCGGGATACACTGAAGCTTTCTTT.